The next 25 T cell receptor beta chains were all read from a single sample in a study of blood T cells in healthy people across ages. With a J-beta primer mix and a sample-barcoded 5' primer, a second PCR ran roughly 6 to 11 cycles. MiXCR, run by TCRdb on the 5' RACE reads, gives a single entry per CDR3 protein. The sample records about 800,000 distinct CDR3 sequences, 25% being singletons. These same records also appear under a second study, on T cells of mothers and their children.

Specimen: blood. These receptors were collected from a boy aged 10-17 years in good health.

The chain joins TRBV6-2 or TRBV6-3 to TRBJ2-5; D unclear. With 1 base removed from V and 4 bases from J, the gap between germline ends came to 19 bases. The CDR3 contains 17 residues. Germline V gene lookup returns CDR1 MNHEY and CDR2 SVGEGT. The CDR3 DNA follows: TGTGCCAGCAGTTACTGGGCAGGAGAGGTTTTTGGAGAGACCCAGTACTTC. It codes for CASSYWAGEVFGETQYF.

V usage is TRBV10-3 and J usage is TRBJ2-2, with D unresolved. The CDR3 spans 14 residues. Germline CDR1 is ENHRY and CDR2 is SYGVKD. The V and J ends lost 2 bases and 6 bases respectively, with 10 bases between them. The CDR3 loop reads CAISETNLAGELFF. DNA for the CDR3: TGTGCCATCAGTGAGACGAACTTGGCCGGGGAGCTGTTTTTT.

Regarding this clonotype: This clone may be a read error of a much larger clone one base away. The chain recombines TRBV4-3 with TRBJ1-2; D might be TRBD1 (5 bases). V was pared by 0 bases and J by 3 bases, with 5 bases between. This CDR3 has 13 residues. Germline V CDR1 and CDR2: LGHNA, YSLEER. The CDR3 sequence: CASSQETDYGYTF. The CDR3 bases are TGCGCCAGCAGCCAAGAGACAGACTATGGCTACACCTTC.

The chain joins TRBV13 to TRBJ2-1; no clear D. The CDR3 runs to 13 residues. V lost 8 bases and J lost 4, with 12 bases in between. CDR1 and CDR2 from the germline V gene are PRHDT and FYEKMQ (reference sequence). Here the CDR3 reads CASSGRNYNEQFF. CDR3 DNA sequence: TGTGCCAGCTCCGGGCGGAATTACAATGAGCAGTTCTTC. The full variable domain, in which reference TRBV13 and TRBJ2-1 provide the parts outside the CDR3, is AAGVIQSPRHLIKEKRETATLKCYPIPRHDTVYWYQQGPGQDPQFLISFYEKMQSDKGSIPDRFSAQQFSDYHSELNMSSLELGDSALYFCASSGRNYNEQFFGPGTRLTVL.

This clonotype was detected only a few times. The chain employs TRBV29-1 and TRBJ2-4; the D is unclear. V was cut by 7 bases and J by 5 bases, with 15 bases left in between. The CDR3 covers 13 residues. The germline V gene has CDR1 SQVTM and CDR2 ANQGSEA. The CDR3 DNA follows: TGCAGCGCACTTATTACCGACGAAAACATTCAGTACTTC. It yields the protein CSALITDENIQYF. Based on the CDR3 plus reference TRBV29-1 and TRBJ2-4, the full variable domain is SAVISQKPSRDICQRGTSLTIQCQVDSQVTMMFWYRQQPGQSLTLIATANQGSEATYESGFVIDKFPISRPNLTFSTLTVSNMSPEDSSIYLCSALITDENIQYFGAGTRLSVL.

This clonotype was observed a handful of times. The chain couples TRBV5-1 to TRBJ2-3; D is possibly TRBD1 (6 bases). Germline V gene sequence: CDR1 SGHRS, CDR2 YFSETQ. The CDR3 runs to 13 residues. V was clipped by 3 bases and J by 3 bases, with 8 bases between them. The DNA for the CDR3 is TGCGCCAGCAGCTGGCAGGGGACAGATACGCAGTATTTT. Translating gives CASSWQGTDTQYF.

This clonotype was detected only a few times. The CDR3 sequence is CAISEERITEAFF. CDR3 nucleotides: TGTGCCATCAGTGAGGAGAGAATCACTGAAGCTTTCTTT. The chain employs TRBV10-3 and TRBJ1-1; D remains unclear. This CDR3 is built from 13 residues. V was shortened by 2 bases and J by 4 bases, with 8 bases between the two germline ends. CDR1 is ENHRY and CDR2 is SYGVKD in the germline V gene.

The sample holds a few counts of this clonotype. The rearrangement uses TRBV27 and TRBJ2-4; 8 bases fit TRBD1. This CDR3 spans 16 amino acids. The V segment lost 5 bases and the J segment 0 bases; nucleotides outside the gene matches: 6. Germline lookup yields CDR1 MNHEY and CDR2 SMNVEV (reference sequence). Here the CDR3 DNA reads TGTGCCAGCAGTCCCCGACAGGGGATAGCCAAAAACATTCAGTACTTC. It yields the protein CASSPRQGIAKNIQYF.

The chain uses TRBV7-2 and TRBJ2-7, with 8 bases identical to TRBD1. V lost 0 bases to trimming and J lost 3 bases; unmatched junction nucleotides: 4. CDR1 is SGHTA and CDR2 is FQGNSA in the germline V gene. This CDR3 has 15 residues. CDR3 region: CASSLAGTGLYEQYF. The CDR3 nucleotides are TGTGCCAGCAGCTTAGCTGGGACAGGACTCTACGAGCAGTACTTC.

This clonotype showed up just a few times. The rearrangement uses TRBV20-1 and TRBJ2-5; D remains ambiguous. The J call may be wrong; the DNA end is better matched by TRBJ2-7. Germline V gene sequence: CDR1 DFQATT, CDR2 SNEGSKA (reference sequence). The length of the CDR3 is 12 residues. CDR3 coding DNA: TGCAGTGCTACCGACATCCCCTACGAGCAGTACTTC. This sequence encodes CSATDIPYEQYF.

The genes are TRBV12-3 or TRBV12-4 and TRBJ1-4; 7 bases are shared with TRBD1. The V gene end was trimmed by 6 bases and the J gene end by 8 bases; junction bases not matched to a gene: 18. This CDR3 has 17 amino acids. The CDR3 loop reads CASRLSLFQGGGEKLFF. Here the CDR3 DNA reads TGTGCCAGCAGACTTTCATTGTTCCAGGGGGGGGGCGAAAAACTGTTTTTT.

The chain combines TRBV29-1 with TRBJ1-1; D unresolved. Germline lookup yields CDR1 SQVTM and CDR2 ANQGSEA. CDR3 length: 12 residues. V was pared by 3 bases and J by 1 base, with 6 bases between. This CDR3 is CSVDAENTEAFF. In DNA form, the CDR3 reads TGCAGCGTTGATGCGGAGAACACTGAAGCTTTCTTT.

This chain uses TRBV3-1 with TRBJ2-5; D perhaps matches TRBD2 (5 bases). CDR1 is LGHDT, CDR2 YNNKEL, per germline (reference sequence). There are 15 residues in the CDR3. The V and J ends lost 4 bases and 5 bases respectively, with 17 bases between them. CDR3 region: CASSRRRSEGETQYF. In DNA, the CDR3 is TGTGCCAGCAGCCGTCGGAGGTCAGAAGGGGAGACCCAGTACTTC.

In this sample, this clonotype turned up a few times. J is TRBJ1-1 and V is TRBV7-2; D is perhaps TRBD1 (5 bases). The CDR3 totals 16 residues. The ends were cut back, 1 base at V and 5 bases at J, with 17 bases in the middle. Germline assignment: CDR1 SGHTA and CDR2 FQGNSA. This chain's CDR3 is CASSLVGARVGTEAFF. Written as DNA, the CDR3 is TGTGCCAGCAGCTTAGTAGGGGCCAGGGTAGGAACTGAAGCTTTCTTT.

This clonotype occurred a few times. The chain recombines TRBV27 with TRBJ1-2; D might be TRBD1 (5 bases). Germline CDR1 reads MNHEY; CDR2 reads SMNVEV (reference sequence). V was trimmed by 3 bases and J by 8 bases, leaving 13 bases between them. The CDR3 has 13 amino acids. The CDR3 region has the DNA TGTGCCAGCAGTTTTGGGGGGTCTTACGGCTACACCTTC. This translates into CASSFGGSYGYTF.

This clonotype was counted a few times. V is TRBV3-1 and J is TRBJ2-5; the match to TRBD1 covers 11 bases. The J call may be incorrect, as the DNA end agrees better with TRBJ2-7. The CDR3 covers 15 residues. The germline V gene has CDR1 LGHDT and CDR2 YNNKEL (reference sequence). The CDR3 protein is CASSHLGTGGYEQYF. The CDR3 bases are TGTGCCAGCAGCCATCTCGGGACAGGGGGTTACGAGCAGTACTTC.

This clonotype was counted between two and nine times. The chain links TRBV11-2 to TRBJ2-7; TRBD2 aligns across 8 bases. The CDR3 extends over 14 amino acids. Germline CDR1 reads SGHAT; CDR2 reads FQNNGV. After removal of 1 base from V and 3 bases from J, the junction contained 2 bases not matched to a gene. The CDR3 reads CASSLAGLDYEQYF. The CDR3 coding sequence is TGTGCCAGCAGCTTAGCGGGACTAGACTACGAGCAGTACTTC.

This clonotype has only a few counts. The rearrangement links TRBV7-2 to TRBJ2-7; maybe TRBD2 (6 bases). Trimming took 3 bases from V and 0 from J, leaving 15 bases between them. Germline V lookup: CDR1 SGHTA, CDR2 FQGNSA. This CDR3 is 16 amino acids long. The CDR3 bases are TGTGCCAGCAGCTTTCCCCGGGACTTGCGCTCCTACGAGCAGTACTTC. Its protein product is CASSFPRDLRSYEQYF.

The chain combines TRBV19 with TRBJ2-3, with TRBD2 matching 9 bases. The CDR3 length is 16 residues. Trimming cost V 4 bases and J 5 bases; bases outside gene matches: 10. Germline CDR1 reads LNHDA; CDR2 reads SQIVND (reference sequence). CDR3 sequence: CASSTGLARSKDTQYF. The CDR3 DNA reads TGTGCCAGTAGTACAGGACTAGCGCGGTCTAAAGATACGCAGTATTTT.

This sequence joins TRBV19 and TRBJ2-1, with 12 bases aligning to TRBD2. CDR1 is LNHDA and CDR2 is SQIVND in the germline V gene (reference sequence). With V trimmed by 7 bases and J by 4 bases, 17 bases remained unmatched. This CDR3 spans 19 amino acids. The CDR3 nucleotides read TGTGCCAGTACCATAAAACTAGCGGGGGGATCATTTGGTTACAATGAGCAGTTCTTC. This encodes CASTIKLAGGSFGYNEQFF.

This clonotype turned up a few times. The chain recombines TRBV6-2 or TRBV6-3 with TRBJ2-5, with D hard to call. The DNA end is a closer match to TRBJ2-1, so the J assignment may be wrong. The CDR3 length is 13 residues. The germline V gene has CDR1 MNHEY and CDR2 SVGEGT. CDR3 loop: CASSYSNWNEQFF. CDR3 coding DNA: TGTGCCAGCAGTTACTCTAACTGGAATGAGCAGTTCTTC.

This chain links TRBV7-9 with TRBJ2-7, with no clear D. V lost 5 bases, J lost 1 base, and 15 bases lay in between. This CDR3 contains 15 residues. The germline CDR1 and CDR2 sequences are SEHNR and FQNEAQ (reference sequence). The CDR3 is CASSPPSAGSYEQYF. The CDR3, as DNA: TGTGCCAGCAGCCCGCCCTCGGCCGGATCCTACGAGCAGTACTTC.

The V call is TRBV20-1, the J call TRBJ2-3; tentative D call: TRBD2 (7 bases). The CDR3 spans 17 residues. V gave up 3 bases and J gave up 0 bases, with 19 bases separating them. The germline gives CDR1 DFQATT, CDR2 SNEGSKA (reference sequence). CDR3 DNA sequence: TGCAGTGCTAGTCTCCGGGGGGCTAATCCTAGCACAGATACGCAGTATTTT. It translates to CSASLRGANPSTDTQYF.

The CDR3 DNA sequence: TGCAGTGCGAGGGGACAGGTTAGCTATGGCTACACCTTC. This codes for CSARGQVSYGYTF. V gene TRBV20-1 combines with J gene TRBJ1-2, with TRBD1 matching 8 bases. V lost 6 bases and J lost 4; bases outside the gene matches: 7. Germline V gene data show CDR1 as DFQATT and CDR2 as SNEGSKA (reference sequence). The CDR3 has 13 residues.

V usage is TRBV12-3 or TRBV12-4 and J usage is TRBJ2-3, with D hard to call. Trimming removed 5 bases at V and 8 bases at J, with 17 bases between. The CDR3 consists of 14 residues. Here the CDR3 DNA reads TGTGCCAGCAGTCTTGAGCAGGAGATAGGTACGCAGTATTTT. Protein sequence: CASSLEQEIGTQYF.